A selection of T cell receptor beta chains follows, all from one sample in a study of T-cell memory formation after mild COVID-19. TCRdb redid the calling of the 5' RACE reads with MiXCR, one entry per CDR3 protein. The table has under 600,000 distinct CDR3 sequences, roughly a fifth seen once. The sequencing sample was made of PBMCs or a T cell subset sorted from them (not recorded which). Receptors originate from an adult woman who had mild COVID-19 (a few samples of this study predate the infection). Cell type and time point are not known. The CDR3 runs from the conserved cysteine through the conserved F or W. A D gene is named only where the DNA matches it firmly. For some rows the clone size is stated as once, few or many, or as a class when expanded; others skip it.

CASSLGDSSYEQYF	TGCGCCAGCAGCTTGGGGGACAGCTCCTACGAGCAGTACTTC	many	TRBD1	TRBV5-1	TRBJ2-7
CASSPVLNQPQHF	TGTGCCAGCAGCCCTGTCCTCAATCAGCCCCAGCATTTT	few	.	TRBV7-9	TRBJ1-5
CSAKIRETQYF	TGCAGTGCCAAGATACGGGAGACCCAGTACTTC	.	.	TRBV20-1	TRBJ2-5
CAISDLNTIYF	TGTGCCATCAGTGATTTGAACACCATATATTTT	.	.	TRBV10-3	TRBJ1-3
CASSVENSGRETQYF	TGTGCCAGCAGCGTAGAAAATAGCGGGAGAGAGACCCAGTACTTC	few	TRBD2	TRBV9	TRBJ2-5
CASSGQASGEQFF	TGTGCCAGCTCGGGACAGGCCTCCGGTGAGCAGTTCTTC	.	TRBD1	TRBV7-9	TRBJ2-1
CASGKGGYGYTF	TGTGCCAGCGGCAAGGGGGGCTATGGCTACACCTTC	.	.	TRBV12-3/TRBV12-4	TRBJ1-2
CASSGNPGGSYNEQFF	TGTGCCAGCAGTGGAAACCCCGGGGGATCCTACAATGAGCAGTTCTTC	many	.	TRBV25-1	TRBJ2-1
CASSPSVRGPMTMNTEAFF	TGTGCCAGCAGTCCGTCCGTTAGGGGGCCAATGACCATGAACACTGAAGCTTTCTTT	.	TRBD1	TRBV7-9	TRBJ1-1
CASTSTDSGANVLTF	TGTGCCAGCACATCGACAGACTCTGGGGCCAACGTCCTGACTTTC	few	.	TRBV6-5	TRBJ2-6
CASSQIAGQETQYF	TGCGCCAGCAGCCAAATAGCGGGCCAAGAGACCCAGTACTTC	.	TRBD2	TRBV4-1	TRBJ2-5